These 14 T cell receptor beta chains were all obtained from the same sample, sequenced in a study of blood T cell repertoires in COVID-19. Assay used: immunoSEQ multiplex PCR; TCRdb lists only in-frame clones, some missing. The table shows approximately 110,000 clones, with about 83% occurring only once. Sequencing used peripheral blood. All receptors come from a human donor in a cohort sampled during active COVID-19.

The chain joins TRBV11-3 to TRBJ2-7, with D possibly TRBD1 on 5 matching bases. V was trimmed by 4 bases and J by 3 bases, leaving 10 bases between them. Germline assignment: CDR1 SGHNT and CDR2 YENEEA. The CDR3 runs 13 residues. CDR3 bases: TGTGCCAGCAGCTGGGGCCAGAACTACGAGCAGTACTTC. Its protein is CASSWGQNYEQYF.

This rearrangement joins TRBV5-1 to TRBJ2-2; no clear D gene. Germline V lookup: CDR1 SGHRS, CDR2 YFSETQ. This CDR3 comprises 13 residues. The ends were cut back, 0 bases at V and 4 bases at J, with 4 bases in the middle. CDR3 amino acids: CASSLAFTGELFF. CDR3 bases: TGCGCCAGCAGCTTGGCCTTCACCGGGGAGCTGTTTTTT.

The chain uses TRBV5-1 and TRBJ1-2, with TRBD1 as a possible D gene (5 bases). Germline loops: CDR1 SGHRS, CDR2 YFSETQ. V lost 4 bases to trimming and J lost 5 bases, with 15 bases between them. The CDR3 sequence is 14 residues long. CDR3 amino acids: CASSPTGTPYGYTF. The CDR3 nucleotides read TGCGCCAGCAGCCCGACCGGGACTCCTTATGGCTACACCTTC. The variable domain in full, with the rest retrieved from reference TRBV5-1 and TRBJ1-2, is KAGVTQTPRYLIKTRGQQVTLSCSPISGHRSVSWYQQTPGQGLQFLFEYFSETQRNKGNFPGRFSGRQFSNSRSEMNVSTLELGDSALYLCASSPTGTPYGYTFGSGTRLTVV.

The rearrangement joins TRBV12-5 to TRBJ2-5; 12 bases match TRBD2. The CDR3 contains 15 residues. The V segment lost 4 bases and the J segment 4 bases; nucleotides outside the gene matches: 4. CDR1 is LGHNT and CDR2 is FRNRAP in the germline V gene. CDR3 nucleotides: TGTGCTAGTGGTTCGGGGGGACTAGCGGGAGAGACCCAGTACTTC. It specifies CASGSGGLAGETQYF.

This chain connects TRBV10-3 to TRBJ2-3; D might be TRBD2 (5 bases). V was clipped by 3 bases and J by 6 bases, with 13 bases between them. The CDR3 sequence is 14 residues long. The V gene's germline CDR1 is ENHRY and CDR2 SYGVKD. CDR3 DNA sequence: TGTGCCATCAGTGACCCGAAGCGGTACGATACGCAGTATTTT. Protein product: CAISDPKRYDTQYF.

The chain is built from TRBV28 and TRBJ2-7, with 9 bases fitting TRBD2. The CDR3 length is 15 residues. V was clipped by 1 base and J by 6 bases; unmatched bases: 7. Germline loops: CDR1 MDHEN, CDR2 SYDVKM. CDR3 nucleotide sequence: TGTGCCAGCAGTTTATTATGGACTAGCGTCGGCGAGCAGTACTTC. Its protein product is CASSLLWTSVGEQYF. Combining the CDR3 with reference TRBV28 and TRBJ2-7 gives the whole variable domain DVKVTQSSRYLVKRTGEKVFLECVQDMDHENMFWYRQDPGLGLRLIYFSYDVKMKEKGDIPEGYSVSREKKERFSLILESASTNQTSMYLCASSLLWTSVGEQYFGPGTRLTVT.

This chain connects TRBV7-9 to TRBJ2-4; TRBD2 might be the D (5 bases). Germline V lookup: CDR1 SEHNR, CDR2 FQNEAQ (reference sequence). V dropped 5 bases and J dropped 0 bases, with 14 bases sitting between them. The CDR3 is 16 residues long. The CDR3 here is CASSPLDYLAKNIQYF. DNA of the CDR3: TGTGCCAGCAGCCCACTAGACTATCTAGCCAAAAACATTCAGTACTTC.

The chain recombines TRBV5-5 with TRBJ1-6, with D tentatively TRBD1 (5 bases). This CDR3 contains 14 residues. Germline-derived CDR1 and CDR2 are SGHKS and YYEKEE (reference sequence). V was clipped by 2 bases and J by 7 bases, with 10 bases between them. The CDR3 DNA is TGTGCCAGCAGCTTTGGGCAGGGAAATTCACCCCTCCACTTT. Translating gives CASSFGQGNSPLHF.

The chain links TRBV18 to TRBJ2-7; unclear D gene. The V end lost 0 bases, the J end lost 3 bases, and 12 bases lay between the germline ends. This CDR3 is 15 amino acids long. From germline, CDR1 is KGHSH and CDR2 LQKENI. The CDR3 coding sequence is TGTGCCAGCTCACCACCTAACAAGTCGGGCTACGAGCAGTACTTC. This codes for CASSPPNKSGYEQYF.

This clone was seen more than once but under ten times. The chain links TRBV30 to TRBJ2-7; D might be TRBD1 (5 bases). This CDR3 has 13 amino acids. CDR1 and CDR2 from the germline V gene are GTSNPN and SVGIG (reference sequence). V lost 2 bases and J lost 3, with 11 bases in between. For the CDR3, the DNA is TGTGCCTGGAGTCCCCAGGGTCTCTACGAGCAGTACTTC. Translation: CAWSPQGLYEQYF.

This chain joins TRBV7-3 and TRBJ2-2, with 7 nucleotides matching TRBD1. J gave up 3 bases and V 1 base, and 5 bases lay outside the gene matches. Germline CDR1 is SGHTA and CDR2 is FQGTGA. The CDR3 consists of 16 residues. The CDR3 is CASSLIGGQYTGELFF. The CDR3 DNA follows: TGTGCCAGCAGCTTAATAGGGGGCCAGTACACCGGGGAGCTGTTTTTT.

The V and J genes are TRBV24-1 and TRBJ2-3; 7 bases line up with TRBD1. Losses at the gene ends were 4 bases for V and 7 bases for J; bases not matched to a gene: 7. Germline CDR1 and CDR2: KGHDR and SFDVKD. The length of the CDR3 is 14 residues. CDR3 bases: TGTGCCACCAGTGACCCGGGACAGCCGTATACGCAGTATTTT. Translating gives CATSDPGQPYTQYF.

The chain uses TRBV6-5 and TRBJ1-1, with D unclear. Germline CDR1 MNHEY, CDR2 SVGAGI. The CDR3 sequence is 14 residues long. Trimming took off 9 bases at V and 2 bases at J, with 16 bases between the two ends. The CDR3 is CARLRVVFNTEAFF. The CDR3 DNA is TGTGCCAGACTCCGGGTAGTTTTTAACACTGAAGCTTTCTTT.

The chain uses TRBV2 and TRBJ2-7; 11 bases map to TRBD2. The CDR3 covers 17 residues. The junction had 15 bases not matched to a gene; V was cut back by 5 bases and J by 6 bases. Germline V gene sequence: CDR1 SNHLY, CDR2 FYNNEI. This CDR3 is CASSPFPLAGGPGEQYF. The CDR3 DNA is TGTGCCAGCAGTCCCTTTCCCTTAGCGGGAGGGCCTGGCGAGCAGTACTTC.